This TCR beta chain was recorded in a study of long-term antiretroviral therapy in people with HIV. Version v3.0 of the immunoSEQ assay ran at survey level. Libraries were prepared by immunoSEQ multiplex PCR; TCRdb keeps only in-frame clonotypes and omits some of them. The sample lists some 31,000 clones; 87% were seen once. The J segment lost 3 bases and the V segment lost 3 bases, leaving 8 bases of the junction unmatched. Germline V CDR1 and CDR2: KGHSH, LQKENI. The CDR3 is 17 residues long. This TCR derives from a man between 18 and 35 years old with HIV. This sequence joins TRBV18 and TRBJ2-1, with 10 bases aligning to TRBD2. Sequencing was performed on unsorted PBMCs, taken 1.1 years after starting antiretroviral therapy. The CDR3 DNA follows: TGTGCCAGCTCACCCGGATGGTTAGCGGGGGGCTACAATGAGCAGTTCTTC. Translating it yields CASSPGWLAGGYNEQFF.